The clone carrying this TCR beta chain was seen a single time. What it recognizes is unknown. cDNA reverse transcribed from extracted RNA served as the sequencing template. Only in-frame clones appear in the TCRdb table, and some are missing; sequencing was by immunoSEQ multiplex PCR. The data hold 250,000 to 350,000 clones, with 60% observed a single time. The sample belongs to a study of CD8+ T cells in alopecia areata. The treatment is: oral pan-JAK inhibitor, 5-10 mg twice daily. Germline lookup yields CDR1 LGHNA and CDR2 YSLEER. This CDR3 is 14 amino acids long. V lost 0 bases and J lost 3, with 7 bases in between. Study findings and constraints: Tofacitinib produced a significant decrease in scalp clonality and in expanded CD8+ clones among the top 100.

This receptor was obtained from a human donor with alopecia areata. This chain connects TRBV4-3 to TRBJ2-3; D call uncertain. Sequenced here: CD4+ T cells sorted from blood, sampled around week 53, from a patient treated with tofacitinib. Here the CDR3 DNA reads TGCGCCAGCAGCCAAGAAACTGCTACAGATACGCAGTATTTT. Translated: CASSQETATDTQYF.